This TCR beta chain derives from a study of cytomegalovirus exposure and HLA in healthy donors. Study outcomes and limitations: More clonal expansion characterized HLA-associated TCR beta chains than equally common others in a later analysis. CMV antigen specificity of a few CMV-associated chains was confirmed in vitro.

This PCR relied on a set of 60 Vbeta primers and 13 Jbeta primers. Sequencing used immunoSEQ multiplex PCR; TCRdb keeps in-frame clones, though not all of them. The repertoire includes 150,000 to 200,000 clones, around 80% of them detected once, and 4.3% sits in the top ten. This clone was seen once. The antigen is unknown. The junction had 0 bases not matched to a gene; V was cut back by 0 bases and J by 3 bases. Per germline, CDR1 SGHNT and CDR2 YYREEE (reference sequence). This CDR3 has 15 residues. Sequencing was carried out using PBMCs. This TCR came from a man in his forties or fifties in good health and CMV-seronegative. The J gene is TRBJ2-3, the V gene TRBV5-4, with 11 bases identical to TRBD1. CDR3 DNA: TGTGCCAGCAGCTTGGGGGACAGGGGGACAGATACGCAGTATTTT. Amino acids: CASSLGDRGTDTQYF.